This T cell receptor beta chain comes out of a study of blood T cells in healthy people across ages. As regards this clonotype: The antigen is undetermined.

Study-level results: Long-lived and aged donors differed, with more naive CD4+ cells and higher diversity in the long-lived. Among T cells, TCR beta diversity per million cells dropped roughly linearly as age rose.

The CDR3 is 15 amino acids. The V gene end was trimmed by 6 bases and the J gene end by 1 base; junction bases not matched to a gene: 4. Per germline, CDR1 DFQATT and CDR2 SNEGSKA (reference sequence). Together with a sample-barcoded 5' primer, a J-beta primer mix was included in a second PCR lasting about 7 to 11 cycles. Each cDNA molecule was tagged by a template-switch adaptor that had 12 random nucleotides. TCRdb reprocessed the 5' RACE reads with MiXCR, giving one entry per CDR3 protein. Among about 1,400,000 distinct CDR3 sequences listed, approximately 59% were seen once. The V and J genes are TRBV20-1 and TRBJ2-5; 14 nucleotides agree with TRBD2. The clonotype was recovered from a man aged 18 to 29 in good health. Sequencing used blood. CDR3 protein: CSALTSGRGQETQYF. Written as DNA, the CDR3 is TGCAGTGCGCTGACTAGCGGGAGGGGCCAAGAGACCCAGTACTTC.